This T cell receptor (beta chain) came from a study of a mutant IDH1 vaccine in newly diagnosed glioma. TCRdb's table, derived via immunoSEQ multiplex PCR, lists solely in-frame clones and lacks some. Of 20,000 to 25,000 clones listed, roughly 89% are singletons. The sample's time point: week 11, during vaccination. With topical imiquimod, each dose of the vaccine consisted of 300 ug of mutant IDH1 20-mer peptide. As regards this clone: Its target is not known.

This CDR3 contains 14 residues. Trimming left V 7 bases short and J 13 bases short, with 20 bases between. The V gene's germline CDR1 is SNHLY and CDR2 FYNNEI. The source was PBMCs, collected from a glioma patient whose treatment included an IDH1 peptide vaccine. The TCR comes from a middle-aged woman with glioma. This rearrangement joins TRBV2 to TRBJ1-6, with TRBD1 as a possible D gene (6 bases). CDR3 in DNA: TGTGCCAGCACCGAGGGGGGACTGAGGTCCCCCCTCCACTTT. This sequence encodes CASTEGGLRSPLHF. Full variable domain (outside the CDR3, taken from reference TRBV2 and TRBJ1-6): EPEVTQTPSHQVTQMGQEVILRCVPISNHLYFYWYRQILGQKVEFLVSFYNNEISEKSEIFDDQFSVERPDGSNFTLKIRSTKLEDSAMYFCASTEGGLRSPLHFGNGTRLTVT.